This T cell receptor (beta chain) derives from a study of human T cells and chemical hapten exposure. Turning to the study itself: A patient group, mainly female, showed alopecia areata, totalis or universalis.

Findings and limits, study-wide: While controls formed fewer of them, expanded TCRs formed significantly more large CDR3 similarity clusters.

The time point here: pre-sensitization, week 0. The treatment: therapeutic diphenylcyclopropenone sensitization with weekly scalp DPC. Patients had alopecia, were aged 18 to 70, and were not pregnant. Each cDNA molecule in the library carried unique molecular identifiers. Each CDR3 protein is one row after TCRdb ran MiXCR on the RACE reads. This sample has about 120,000 distinct CDR3 sequences, with 13% found just once. This clonotype was observed many times. What it recognizes is unknown. The sequenced sample was whole blood, obtained in connection with sensitization to the hapten diphenylcyclopropenone (DPC). This sequence originates from a woman under 30 with alopecia areata. Some clones in this sample may be carry-over from other donors' samples.

CDR3 sequence: CASSPVGRGWPQHF. Written as DNA, the CDR3 is TGTGCCAGCAGCCCCGTCGGGAGGGGCTGGCCCCAGCATTTT. The J gene is TRBJ1-5, the V gene TRBV14, with a possible D match to TRBD1 (5 bases). Trimming pared 4 bases from V and 9 bases from J, leaving 16 bases between. CDR3 size: 14 residues. Germline V CDR1 and CDR2: SGHDN, FVKESK.